These T cell receptor beta chains were read from a single sample in a study of T cell responses to AZD1222 COVID-19 vaccine. Clones were read by immunoSEQ multiplex PCR, and TCRdb kept only the in-frame ones, dropping some. The sample contains more than 90,000 clones, more than 85% of which appear only once. The sample here was peripheral blood, taken 28 days after the second AZD1222 dose. The receptors stem from an adult who received the AZD1222 COVID-19 vaccine. Both conserved end residues are part of each CDR3. The order of the fields is J gene, V gene, D gene, CDR3 protein. D genes are given only for firm matches.

J: TRBJ2-4
V: TRBV28
D: TRBD1
CDR3: CASSLWGQVGAKNIQYF

J: TRBJ2-3
V: TRBV18
D: -
CDR3: CASSPRREDTQYF

J: TRBJ2-3
V: TRBV7-9
D: TRBD2
CDR3: CASSLATSGGTDTQYF

J: TRBJ1-2
V: TRBV29-1
D: -
CDR3: CSVATGTPGYTF

J: TRBJ2-1
V: TRBV4-3
D: -
CDR3: CASSQGVVSYNEQFF

J: TRBJ2-5
V: TRBV4-2
D: -
CDR3: CASSQDAGMGETQYF

J: TRBJ1-1
V: TRBV12-3/TRBV12-4
D: TRBD1
CDR3: CASSPGQGRGAFF

J: TRBJ2-1
V: TRBV6-6
D: -
CDR3: CASIRDPRNYNEQFF

J: TRBJ1-2
V: TRBV5-6
D: -
CDR3: CASSSGGGYGYTF

J: TRBJ1-5
V: TRBV30
D: -
CDR3: CAWTRTGYSNQPQHF

J: TRBJ2-7
V: TRBV12-3/TRBV12-4
D: -
CDR3: CASSLGDSYEQYF

J: TRBJ2-1
V: TRBV4-1
D: TRBD2
CDR3: CASSPLAGSSYNEQFF

J: TRBJ1-2
V: TRBV2
D: -
CDR3: CASADSYGYTF

J: TRBJ1-2
V: TRBV20-1
D: -
CDR3: CRSYGYTF

J: TRBJ2-1
V: TRBV7-6
D: TRBD2
CDR3: CASSLGPSGHNEQFF

J: TRBJ1-2
V: TRBV5-1
D: TRBD1
CDR3: CASSLSPGQGYGYTF

J: TRBJ1-1
V: TRBV3-1/TRBV3-2
D: -
CDR3: CASSQAVGMNTEAFF